This T cell receptor (beta chain) was recorded in a study of cytomegalovirus exposure and HLA in healthy donors. With 60 Vbeta and 13 Jbeta primers, the PCR was carried out. Sequencing was performed with immunoSEQ multiplex PCR; in TCRdb, only in-frame clones are kept and a portion is missing. The table shows some 99,000 clones, with about four fifths occurring only once. The CDR3 is 16 residues long. Per germline, CDR1 SGHTA and CDR2 FQGNSA. Trimming left V 3 bases short and J 1 base short, with 14 bases between. The sample was PBMCs. The V call is TRBV7-2, the J call TRBJ2-3; possible D gene TRBD2, 6 bases. The TCR sequence derives from a woman aged 25 to 39 in good health and CMV-seronegative. The CDR3 nucleotides are TGTGCCAGCAGCTTTCGGGGGACCAGCGGCACAGATACGCAGTATTTT. Translated: CASSFRGTSGTDTQYF.